This is a list of T cell receptor beta chains from one sample in a study of response to subunit inactivated influenza vaccine. TCRdb passed the RT-PCR reads through MiXCR, listing each CDR3 protein once. Found here are some 570,000 distinct CDR3 sequences, roughly 12% of them singletons; the top ten hold approximately 11%. Another study also made use of these data, one on T cells expressing NK-cell markers.

The material was PBMCs from blood, obtained on the day of vaccination. The receptor set was obtained from a man in his fifties who received an inactivated influenza vaccine. Both conserved end residues are part of each CDR3. The D gene is left open where the match is weak. Clone size, where shown, is once, few, many, or a class for clones that have expanded.

V gene	D gene	clone size	J gene	CDR3 DNA	CDR3 protein
TRBV4-2	TRBD2	-	TRBJ2-2	TGTGCCAGCAGACCGGGACTAGCTTCAGCGAACACCGGGGAGCTGTTTTTT	CASRPGLASANTGELFF
TRBV20-1	-	-	TRBJ2-7	TGCAGTGCTATAGACAACAGCTACGAGCAGTACTTC	CSAIDNSYEQYF
TRBV6-7	-	-	TRBJ2-1	TGTGCCAGCAGTAAAGAGGCGGGGGCGATCTACAATGAGCAGTTCTTC	CASSKEAGAIYNEQFF
TRBV7-2	-	-	TRBJ2-2	TGTGCCAGCAGCTCTGGGCGTCAAACCGGGGAGCTGTTTTTT	CASSSGRQTGELFF
TRBV7-9	-	-	TRBJ2-5	TGTGCCAGCAGCCCGAACAGGGTGCAAGAGACCCAGTACTTC	CASSPNRVQETQYF
TRBV10-3	-	many	TRBJ2-4	TGTGCCATCAGTGACAGGGAGTCATTAGACATTCAGTACTTC	CAISDRESLDIQYF
TRBV4-3	-	-	TRBJ1-2	TGCGCCAGCAGCCAAGATTGGACGGATAACTATGGCTACACCTTC	CASSQDWTDNYGYTF
TRBV20-1	-	-	TRBJ1-4	TGCAGTGCTAGAGGGACAACTAATGAAAAACTGTTTTTT	CSARGTTNEKLFF
TRBV2	-	-	TRBJ1-5	TGTGCCAGCAGCTACAGGGATTACCAGCCCCAGCATTTT	CASSYRDYQPQHF
TRBV13	TRBD2	few	TRBJ2-7	TGTGCCAGCAGCTCGCTAGCGGGACACTACGAGCAGTACTTC	CASSSLAGHYEQYF
TRBV2	TRBD1	-	TRBJ2-7	TGTGCCAGCAGGGAGGACAGGTTTTACGAGCAGTACTTC	CASREDRFYEQYF
TRBV20-1	TRBD1	-	TRBJ2-5	TGCAGTGCTACGCCGGGACAGATAGAAGAGACCCAGTACTTC	CSATPGQIEETQYF
TRBV28	-	-	TRBJ2-2	TGTGCCAGCAGTTTACACCCCCCCGGCAGCACGAACACCGGGGAGCTGTTTTTT	CASSLHPPGSTNTGELFF
TRBV4-1	-	-	TRBJ2-1	TGCGCCAGCAGCCAGAGATGGGCACCGGGCAATGAGCAGTTCTTC	CASSQRWAPGNEQFF
TRBV12-3/TRBV12-4	TRBD2	-	TRBJ2-6	TGTGCCAGCTGCCTAGCGGGGGCCTCTGGGGCCAACGTCCTGACTTTC	CASCLAGASGANVLTF